This T cell receptor beta chain comes out of a study of blood T cell repertoires in COVID-19. Study summary: Sites in the United States, Italy and Spain provided acute and convalescent COVID-19 samples.

Produced via immunoSEQ multiplex PCR; TCRdb's table is partial and in-frame only. The sample holds fewer than 350,000 clones, 87% seen once. The sequence derives from a woman aged 40 to 50 who had recovered from COVID-19. Material for sequencing was PBMCs or T cells enriched from blood (not recorded which).

CDR3: CASRPQGYGYTF. The CDR3 DNA sequence: TGTGCCAGCAGACCACAGGGGTATGGCTACACCTTC. The chain employs TRBV28 and TRBJ1-2, with TRBD1 matching 7 bases. V dropped 6 bases and J dropped 5; count of bases not matched to a gene: 3. The CDR3 is 12 residues long. CDR1 is MDHEN and CDR2 is SYDVKM in the germline V gene.